These 30 T cell receptor beta chains originate from one sample sequenced in a study of CD8 T cells in ankylosing spondylitis. TCRdb reprocessed the 5' RACE reads via MiXCR and lists one record per CDR3 protein. The table shows about 360,000 distinct CDR3 sequences, with 14% to 15% occurring only once. Sequencing was performed on blood, either unsorted or a sorted T cell fraction (not recorded which). These receptors originate from a male donor with ankylosing spondylitis or in good health (not recorded which).

This clonotype was counted only a few times. The gene calls are TRBV3-1 and TRBJ2-6; D is unclear. V lost 2 bases, J lost 0 bases, and 11 bases lay in between. Germline assignment: CDR1 LGHDT and CDR2 YNNKEL (reference sequence). The CDR3 runs to 17 residues. DNA of the CDR3: TGTGCCAGCAGCCAATCACAGCCTATCTCTGGGGCCAACGTCCTGACTTTC. It translates to CASSQSQPISGANVLTF. The full variable domain, completed using reference TRBV3-1 and TRBJ2-6, is DTAVSQTPKYLVTQMGNDKSIKCEQNLGHDTMYWYKQDSKKFLKIMFSYNNKELIINETVPNRFSPKSPDKAHLNLHINSLELGDSAVYFCASSQSQPISGANVLTFGAGSRLTVL.

This clonotype was detected many times. The CDR3 DNA sequence: TGCGCCAGCAGCCCCCGGGACCTCACCGGGGAGCTGTTTTTT. Translated, it gives CASSPRDLTGELFF. J is TRBJ2-2 and V is TRBV5-1, with D possibly called TRBD1 or TRBD2 (5 bases each). The germline V and J ends were trimmed by 4 bases and 4 bases, with 11 bases remaining between them. The CDR3 sequence is 14 residues long. CDR1 is SGHRS, CDR2 YFSETQ, per germline. The variable domain in full, with the rest retrieved from reference TRBV5-1 and TRBJ2-2, is KAGVTQTPRYLIKTRGQQVTLSCSPISGHRSVSWYQQTPGQGLQFLFEYFSETQRNKGNFPGRFSGRQFSNSRSEMNVSTLELGDSALYLCASSPRDLTGELFFGEGSRLTVL.

V gene TRBV20-1 combines with J gene TRBJ2-5; the D gene is possibly TRBD1 (5 bases). V lost 3 bases, J lost 3 bases, and 14 bases lay in between. This CDR3 region has 14 residues. Germline V CDR1 and CDR2: DFQATT, SNEGSKA (reference sequence). As DNA, the CDR3 is TGCAGTGCTAGGGGCGGCCCAGGGAAAGAGACCCAGTACTTC. It specifies CSARGGPGKETQYF.

This clonotype was detected a few times. The chain carries TRBV20-1 and TRBJ2-6, with D uncertain. This CDR3 has 14 residues. The germline gives CDR1 DFQATT, CDR2 SNEGSKA (reference sequence). The ends were cut back, 5 bases at V and 1 base at J, with 9 bases in the middle. This chain's CDR3 is CSALGVSGANVLTF. CDR3 coding DNA: TGCAGTGCTCTTGGGGTTTCTGGGGCCAACGTCCTGACTTTC.

This clonotype was seen many times. The V and J genes are TRBV12-3 or TRBV12-4 and TRBJ2-7, with 7 bases matching TRBD1. This CDR3 is 14 amino acids long. After removal of 6 bases from V and 2 bases from J, the junction contained 7 bases not matched to a gene. In nucleotides, the CDR3 is TGTGCCAGCAGCCAGACAGGGCCTACCTACGAGCAGTACTTC. This gives the protein CASSQTGPTYEQYF.

This clonotype was observed a handful of times. The chain joins TRBV21-1 to TRBJ2-7. TRBV21-1 is marked as a pseudogene. The CDR3 contains 10 residues. CDR3 nucleotides: TGTGCCAGCACCACCTACGAGCAGTACTTC. Protein sequence: CASTTYEQYF.

In this sample, this clonotype turned up a few times. CDR3 sequence reads: CASRRGLNTGELFF. The CDR3 DNA reads TGTGCCAGCAGAAGGGGCCTGAACACCGGGGAGCTGTTTTTT. This chain joins TRBV12-3 or TRBV12-4 and TRBJ2-2, with D possibly being TRBD1 (5 bases). Trimming took 6 bases from V and 1 from J, leaving 9 bases between them. This CDR3 is built from 14 residues.

A few counts support this clonotype. This rearrangement joins TRBV29-1 to TRBJ2-1; TRBD1 matches 9 bases. This CDR3 has 14 amino acids. Unmatched junction bases numbered 4, after V lost 7 bases and J lost 0 bases. CDR1 is SQVTM, CDR2 ANQGSEA, per germline. CDR3 nucleotide sequence: TGCAGCGAGACAGGGGGGAGCTCCTACAATGAGCAGTTCTTC. This gives the protein CSETGGSSYNEQFF.

The chain recombines TRBV10-3 with TRBJ2-1; 10 nucleotides align to TRBD2. V trimming: 6 bases; J trimming: 7 bases; junction bases outside the gene matches: 9. The CDR3 is made up of 15 amino acids. Looked up from germline, CDR1 is ENHRY and CDR2 is SYGVKD. The CDR3 DNA follows: TGTGCCATCAGCCCGCTAGCGGGAGAATCTAATGAGCAGTTCTTC. This codes for CAISPLAGESNEQFF.

The rearrangement links TRBV27 to TRBJ2-5; D is perhaps TRBD2 (6 bases). The germline gives CDR1 MNHEY, CDR2 SMNVEV (reference sequence). The germline V and J ends were trimmed by 8 bases and 7 bases, with 17 bases remaining between them. This CDR3 has 13 amino acids. The CDR3: CASLSRVGGTQYF. The CDR3, as DNA: TGTGCCAGCCTTTCACGGGTGGGGGGGACCCAGTACTTC.

CDR3 DNA: TGTGCCAGCAACCCCAGCGGGAGGGCAAACACCGGGGAGCTGTTTTTT. The encoded protein is CASNPSGRANTGELFF. The chain joins TRBV12-3 or TRBV12-4 to TRBJ2-2; 10 bases are a match to TRBD2. The V and J ends lost 7 bases and 2 bases, in that order; junction bases with no gene match: 7. CDR3 length: 16 residues.

A few counts support this clonotype. The chain carries TRBV5-6 and TRBJ2-3; 10 bases map to TRBD1. The CDR3 runs 15 residues. Germline V gene sequence: CDR1 SGHDT, CDR2 YYEEEE. V was pared by 5 bases and J by 3 bases, with 6 bases of the junction left unmatched. The CDR3 DNA is TGTGCCAGCAGTCGACAGGGGGCTTCGACAGATACGCAGTATTTT. Protein product: CASSRQGASTDTQYF.

The V call is TRBV5-1, the J call TRBJ2-1; 10 nucleotides align to TRBD2. Germline loops: CDR1 SGHRS, CDR2 YFSETQ. Trimming took 4 bases from V and 4 from J; bases not matched to a gene: 5. The CDR3 runs 15 residues. CDR3 loop: CASSTGTSVYNEQFF. CDR3 sequence (DNA): TGCGCCAGCAGCACCGGGACTAGCGTTTACAATGAGCAGTTCTTC.

This clonotype was counted only a few times. The genes are TRBV2 and TRBJ2-3; no reliable D call. This CDR3 is built from 12 residues. With 8 bases removed from V and 2 bases from J, the gap between germline ends came to 8 bases. Germline assignment: CDR1 SNHLY and CDR2 FYNNEI. CDR3 sequence: CASVEVTDTQYF. In DNA form, the CDR3 reads TGTGCCAGCGTCGAGGTCACAGATACGCAGTATTTT.

The chain carries TRBV12-3 or TRBV12-4 and TRBJ2-4, with 7 positions matching TRBD2. The CDR3 contains 14 residues. The V gene end was trimmed by 5 bases and the J gene end by 3 bases; junction bases not matched to a gene: 4. The CDR3 loop reads CASSPAGVKNIQYF. The CDR3 DNA reads as TGTGCCAGCAGTCCCGCGGGGGTCAAAAACATTCAGTACTTC.

The CDR3 reads CASSLSRGTGGLRGGNTIYF. The CDR3 bases are TGTGCCAGCAGCTTATCAAGAGGGACAGGGGGCCTCAGAGGTGGAAACACCATATATTTT. The chain has TRBV11-1 and TRBJ1-3; 12 bases map to TRBD1. This CDR3 is built from 20 residues. The junction had 14 bases not matched to a gene; V was cut back by 2 bases and J by 3 bases. Germline-derived CDR1 and CDR2 are SGHAT and FQDESV (reference sequence).

CDR3 in DNA: TGTGCCAGCAGCCATAGCGGCGCATCCTACAATGAGCAGTTCTTC. It specifies CASSHSGASYNEQFF. The chain has TRBV3-1 and TRBJ2-1; TRBD2 is a possible D gene (6 bases). V was cut by 3 bases and J by 1 base, with 10 bases left in between. This CDR3 has 15 residues. CDR1 is LGHDT and CDR2 is YNNKEL in the germline V gene (reference sequence).

The chain combines TRBV9 with TRBJ2-3; no clear D. The CDR3 is 12 residues long. Germline V CDR1 and CDR2: SGDLS, YYNGEE. The V gene lost 1 base and the J gene lost 6 bases, with 6 bases spanning the gap. CDR3 residues: CASSVLSDTQYF. In nucleotides, the CDR3 is TGTGCCAGCAGCGTATTAAGCGATACGCAGTATTTT.

The rearrangement links TRBV15 to TRBJ2-7; D is possibly TRBD1 or TRBD2 (5 bases each). V was shortened by 0 bases and J by 4 bases, with 7 bases between the two germline ends. Germline assignment: CDR1 LNHNV and CDR2 YYDKDF (reference sequence). The CDR3 extends over 13 amino acids. The CDR3 spells CATSREEGYEQYF. The CDR3 DNA follows: TGTGCCACCAGCAGAGAAGAGGGGTACGAGCAGTACTTC.

This clonotype appeared a few times. The genes are TRBV10-3 and TRBJ2-3, with D perhaps being TRBD1 or TRBD2 (5 bases each). CDR1 ENHRY and CDR2 SYGVKD come from the germline V gene. The CDR3 contains 15 residues. V shed 0 bases and J shed 3 bases, with 10 bases lying between them. This CDR3 reads CAISESTRETDTQYF. CDR3 bases: TGTGCCATCAGTGAGTCTACCAGGGAGACAGATACGCAGTATTTT.

This clonotype has more than one count but fewer than ten. The chain recombines TRBV3-1 with TRBJ1-2; D uncertain. CDR1 and CDR2 from the germline V gene are LGHDT and YNNKEL (reference sequence). Trimming pared 4 bases from V and 4 bases from J, leaving 19 bases between. CDR3 size: 16 residues. The CDR3 bases are TGTGCCAGCAGCCTCAAGGATGGGGTAATCCCCTATGGCTACACCTTC. The encoded protein is CASSLKDGVIPYGYTF.

This clonotype has more than one count but fewer than ten. The V call is TRBV4-1, the J call TRBJ2-7; D possibly corresponds to TRBD1 (6 bases). The length of the CDR3 is 14 residues. Germline lookup yields CDR1 MGHRA and CDR2 YSYEKL. The V and J ends lost 1 base and 3 bases respectively, with 10 bases between them. DNA for the CDR3: TGCGCCAGCAGCCAAGCGGGACATCTCTACGAGCAGTACTTC. It yields the protein CASSQAGHLYEQYF.

The gene calls are TRBV3-1 and TRBJ2-5; TRBD1 matches 12 bases. This CDR3 has 15 amino acids. V shed 8 bases and J 5 bases; nucleotides not matched to a gene: 9. Germline lookup yields CDR1 LGHDT and CDR2 YNNKEL (reference sequence). The CDR3 nucleotides are TGTGCCAGCCGGGACAGGGGGCGGCATGGCGAGACCCAGTACTTC. Translation gives CASRDRGRHGETQYF.

This clonotype came up a few times. The chain is built from TRBV9 and TRBJ1-3; 7 bases agree with TRBD1. V lost 3 bases to trimming and J lost 0 bases; unmatched junction nucleotides: 6. CDR3 length: 16 amino acids. In germline, CDR1 is SGDLS, CDR2 YYNGEE. CDR3 DNA: TGTGCCAGCAGCGACACAGGGGCCATCTCTGGAAACACCATATATTTT. It is translated as CASSDTGAISGNTIYF.

The rearrangement joins TRBV9 to TRBJ2-7; D call uncertain. This CDR3 is 13 amino acids long. V lost 0 bases and J lost 0, with 4 bases in between. Germline V gives CDR1 SGDLS, CDR2 YYNGEE. The CDR3 loop is CASSVADSYEQYF. The CDR3 DNA follows: TGTGCCAGCAGCGTAGCGGACTCCTACGAGCAGTACTTC.

This clonotype has only a few counts. The chain carries TRBV5-1 and TRBJ1-1; 7 bases agree with TRBD1. CDR1 and CDR2 (germline): SGHRS, YFSETQ. The CDR3 contains 14 residues. The V segment lost 4 bases and the J segment 3 bases; nucleotides outside the gene matches: 6. The CDR3 reads CASSIRQGDTEAFF. CDR3 nucleotide sequence: TGCGCCAGCAGCATCAGACAGGGCGACACTGAAGCTTTCTTT. Combining the CDR3 with reference TRBV5-1 and TRBJ1-1 gives the whole variable domain KAGVTQTPRYLIKTRGQQVTLSCSPISGHRSVSWYQQTPGQGLQFLFEYFSETQRNKGNFPGRFSGRQFSNSRSEMNVSTLELGDSALYLCASSIRQGDTEAFFGQGTRLTVV.

The rearrangement uses TRBV6-1 and TRBJ2-1, with a weak D call TRBD1 (5 bases). The CDR3 has 17 residues. Trimming stripped 5 bases from V and 0 bases from J, with 17 bases between. The germline CDR1 and CDR2 sequences are MNHNS and SASEGT. The CDR3 sequence is CASSTPPQANSYNEQFF. The DNA for the CDR3 is TGTGCCAGCAGTACCCCCCCACAGGCCAACTCCTACAATGAGCAGTTCTTC.

This clonotype occurred a few times. The V and J genes are TRBV5-1 and TRBJ2-3; TRBD1 aligns across 9 bases. V shed 2 bases and J 4 bases; nucleotides not matched to a gene: 5. The CDR3 totals 15 residues. The germline V gene has CDR1 SGHRS and CDR2 YFSETQ. This CDR3 reads CASSFRDRASDTQYF. CDR3 DNA sequence: TGCGCCAGCAGCTTCCGGGACAGGGCTTCAGATACGCAGTATTTT.

The V and J genes are TRBV9 and TRBJ2-1; possibly TRBD2 for D (6 bases). This CDR3 spans 15 amino acids. Germline V gene lookup returns CDR1 SGDLS and CDR2 YYNGEE. Deletions cut 0 bases from V and 9 bases from J, with 16 bases between. CDR3 in amino acids: CASSVDRTTRGEQFF. The CDR3 nucleotides are TGTGCCAGCAGCGTAGATAGGACTACCCGGGGTGAGCAGTTCTTC.

In its sample, this clonotype was seen a few times. The chain couples TRBV5-1 to TRBJ1-2, with 10 positions matching TRBD1. The CDR3 contains 13 residues. Germline V gene sequence: CDR1 SGHRS, CDR2 YFSETQ. Unmatched junction bases numbered 5, after V lost 4 bases and J lost 8 bases. Written as DNA, the CDR3 is TGCGCCAGCAGCCACGGACAGGGGGGCGGCTACACCTTC. It codes for CASSHGQGGGYTF.